The 30 T cell receptor beta chains below were found in one sample sequenced in a study of OX40 agonist ivuxolimab in advanced cancers. The method was immunoSEQ multiplex PCR; TCRdb's version includes in-frame clones alone and lacks a portion of them. The sample contains about 61,000 clones, about 89% of which appear only once. The sample was CD4+ or CD8+ T cells sorted from blood, taken in a trial of the OX40 agonist ivuxolimab. The receptors shown here come from an adult with an advanced solid tumor such as melanoma, head and neck, liver or kidney cancer.

CDR3 region: CASSQAGTNTEAFF. CDR3 sequence (DNA): TGCGCCAGCAGCCAAGCGGGCACGAACACTGAAGCTTTCTTT. The V and J genes are TRBV4-1 and TRBJ1-1; D gene ambiguous. Germline loops: CDR1 MGHRA, CDR2 YSYEKL. V was cut by 1 base and J by 1 base, with 7 bases left in between. CDR3 length: 14 amino acids.

The V gene is TRBV5-1, the J gene TRBJ2-2, with D maybe TRBD1 (5 bases). The germline V gene encodes CDR1 SGHRS and CDR2 YFSETQ. CDR3 length: 15 amino acids. V lost 6 bases, J lost 6 bases, and 18 bases lay in between. The CDR3 region is CASNQRTDIPGELFF. CDR3 coding DNA: TGCGCCAGCAATCAGCGTACGGACATACCCGGGGAGCTGTTTTTT.

V is TRBV19 and J is TRBJ1-1, with 10 bases lining up with TRBD1. Looked up from germline, CDR1 is LNHDA and CDR2 is SQIVND (reference sequence). This CDR3 is built from 16 residues. Unmatched junction bases numbered 4, after V lost 3 bases and J lost 0 bases. CDR3 region: CASSIRTGGVNTEAFF. In DNA form, the CDR3 reads TGTGCCAGTAGTATCCGGACAGGGGGGGTGAACACTGAAGCTTTCTTT. Filled out from reference TRBV19 and TRBJ1-1, the complete variable domain reads DGGITQSPKYLFRKEGQNVTLSCEQNLNHDAMYWYRQDPGQGLRLIYYSQIVNDFQKGDIAEGYSVSREKKESFPLTVTSAQKNPTAFYLCASSIRTGGVNTEAFFGQGTRLTVV.

The J gene is TRBJ2-7, the V gene TRBV19; TRBD2 aligns across 11 bases. CDR3 size: 15 residues. Germline-derived CDR1 and CDR2 are LNHDA and SQIVND (reference sequence). V shed 3 bases and J 4 bases; nucleotides not matched to a gene: 5. CDR3: CASSISSGRNYEQYF. CDR3 nucleotides: TGTGCCAGTAGTATCTCTAGCGGGAGGAATTACGAGCAGTACTTC.

The genes are TRBV5-8 and TRBJ2-2, with unresolved D. The CDR3 loop spans 12 amino acids. Deletions cut 6 bases from V and 5 bases from J, with 8 bases between. Germline V gives CDR1 SGHTS, CDR2 YDEGEE. The CDR3 sequence is CASNPPTGELFF. DNA of the CDR3: TGTGCCAGCAACCCCCCGACCGGGGAGCTGTTTTTT.

The genes are TRBV10-1 and TRBJ2-2; D is ambiguous. The length of the CDR3 is 15 residues. Germline assignment: CDR1 WNHNN and CDR2 SYGVQD (reference sequence). Between the trimmed V and J ends, which lost 8 bases and 1 base, there was a span of 14 bases. The CDR3 spells CASPPLPENTGELFF. In DNA, the CDR3 is TGCGCCAGCCCTCCCCTACCCGAGAACACCGGGGAGCTGTTTTTT.

This clone has a handful of counts. The genes are TRBV6-5 and TRBJ1-2; D possibly corresponds to TRBD1 (5 bases). Trimming pared 7 bases from V and 4 bases from J, leaving 13 bases between. The CDR3 consists of 13 residues. Germline loops: CDR1 MNHEY, CDR2 SVGAGI. This CDR3 is CASKKDGTYGYTF. The CDR3 DNA follows: TGTGCCAGCAAAAAGGACGGGACCTATGGCTACACCTTC.

This chain links TRBV19 with TRBJ2-3; the match to TRBD2 covers 12 bases. Germline V gives CDR1 LNHDA, CDR2 SQIVND (reference sequence). The CDR3 has 16 residues. Trimming took 5 bases from V and 4 from J; bases not matched to a gene: 7. CDR3 DNA sequence: TGTGCCAGTAGTCCCAGACTAGCGGGAGAGTCAGATACGCAGTATTTT. The encoded protein is CASSPRLAGESDTQYF.

The V call is TRBV7-2, the J call TRBJ2-1; 7 nucleotides match TRBD2. Unmatched junction bases numbered 2, after V lost 0 bases and J lost 6 bases. From germline, CDR1 is SGHTA and CDR2 FQGNSA. This CDR3 region has 14 residues. CDR3 loop: CASSLAGGSNEQFF. CDR3 nucleotides: TGTGCCAGCAGCTTAGCGGGAGGGTCCAATGAGCAGTTCTTC.

V usage is TRBV7-3 and J usage is TRBJ1-2; TRBD1 agrees at 9 bases. The CDR3 totals 18 residues. The junction had 15 bases not matched to a gene; V was cut back by 1 base and J by 6 bases. The germline V gene encodes CDR1 SGHTA and CDR2 FQGTGA. The CDR3: CASSLMGQGSGSWDGYTF. The CDR3 bases are TGTGCCAGCAGCTTAATGGGACAGGGCTCCGGATCATGGGATGGCTACACCTTC.

This clone was observed once. This chain connects TRBV19 to TRBJ1-5; D remains unclear. V was clipped by 4 bases and J by 5 bases, with 6 bases between them. Germline V gives CDR1 LNHDA, CDR2 SQIVND (reference sequence). This CDR3 spans 12 amino acids. The CDR3 protein is CASSTPYQPQHF. The CDR3 region has the DNA TGTGCCAGTAGTACCCCTTATCAGCCCCAGCATTTT.

This clone was counted only a few times. The chain employs TRBV4-1 and TRBJ1-2; a possible D gene is TRBD1 (5 bases). The V and J ends lost 1 base and 5 bases respectively, with 14 bases between them. CDR1 and CDR2 from the germline V gene are MGHRA and YSYEKL. CDR3 length: 15 residues. CDR3 in DNA: TGCGCCAGCAGCCAAGGCGTCGGGGACCGATATGGCTACACCTTC. This encodes CASSQGVGDRYGYTF.

The V gene is TRBV13, the J gene TRBJ2-5; no reliable D call. This CDR3 region has 15 residues. Trimming removed 3 bases at V and 1 base at J, with 12 bases between. The germline V gene encodes CDR1 PRHDT and CDR2 FYEKMQ (reference sequence). CDR3 bases: TGTGCCAGCAGCTTGAAAGGACGGAGCCAAGAGACCCAGTACTTC. This translates into CASSLKGRSQETQYF.

This chain joins TRBV5-6 and TRBJ1-2; a possible D gene is TRBD1 (5 bases). Trimming removed 3 bases from V and 4 bases from J, with 16 bases in between. The germline CDR1 and CDR2 sequences are SGHDT and YYEEEE. CDR3 length: 15 amino acids. CDR3 protein: CASSSNSGNRYGYTF. The CDR3 bases are TGTGCCAGCAGCTCGAATTCAGGGAATCGCTATGGCTACACCTTC.

The rearrangement uses TRBV9 and TRBJ1-1; D is unresolved. With 3 bases removed from V and 0 bases from J, the gap between germline ends came to 21 bases. This CDR3 has 18 amino acids. The germline CDR1 and CDR2 sequences are SGDLS and YYNGEE. Written as DNA, the CDR3 is TGTGCCAGCAGCGACACCTCGGCAGATTACCACATGAACACTGAAGCTTTCTTT. This codes for CASSDTSADYHMNTEAFF.

The CDR3 coding sequence is TGTGCCAGCAGCGCCCCCATGGCGGGAGAAACAGATACGCAGTATTTT. This codes for CASSAPMAGETDTQYF. V is TRBV9 and J is TRBJ2-3, with 7 bases identical to TRBD2. The CDR3 has 16 residues. The J segment lost 3 bases and the V segment lost 3 bases, leaving 10 bases of the junction unmatched. Germline values: CDR1 SGDLS, CDR2 YYNGEE.

This sequence joins TRBV6-5 and TRBJ2-1; 8 bases agree with TRBD2. The germline V gene encodes CDR1 MNHEY and CDR2 SVGAGI. Trimming took 6 bases from V and 9 from J; bases not matched to a gene: 13. The CDR3 is 15 amino acids. CDR3 loop: CASRISGSVRTEQFF. In nucleotides, the CDR3 is TGTGCCAGCAGGATAAGCGGGAGCGTTAGGACTGAGCAGTTCTTC.

The chain joins TRBV18 to TRBJ2-3; 7 nucleotides line up with TRBD2. V dropped 3 bases and J dropped 0; count of bases not matched to a gene: 3. This CDR3 contains 15 residues. Germline loops: CDR1 KGHSH, CDR2 LQKENI. Written as DNA, the CDR3 is TGTGCCAGCTCACCCCAGGGAGGGAGCACAGATACGCAGTATTTT. Amino acid sequence: CASSPQGGSTDTQYF. Full variable domain (outside the CDR3, taken from reference TRBV18 and TRBJ2-3): NAGVMQNPRHLVRRRGQEARLRCSPMKGHSHVYWYRQLPEEGLKFMVYLQKENIIDESGMPKERFSAEFPKEGPSILRIQQVVRGDSAAYFCASSPQGGSTDTQYFGPGTRLTVL.

V gene TRBV11-2 combines with J gene TRBJ1-1, with D possibly TRBD1 on 5 matching bases. This CDR3 is built from 15 residues. From germline, CDR1 is SGHAT and CDR2 FQNNGV. The germline V and J ends were trimmed by 0 bases and 3 bases, with 11 bases remaining between them. The CDR3 is CASSLEQGGDTEAFF. In DNA, the CDR3 is TGTGCCAGCAGCTTAGAGCAGGGCGGGGACACTGAAGCTTTCTTT.

The genes are TRBV30 and TRBJ2-7; D gene unclear. The CDR3 is 13 residues long. With 5 bases removed from V and 5 bases from J, the gap between germline ends came to 16 bases. The V gene's germline CDR1 is GTSNPN and CDR2 SVGIG (reference sequence). The CDR3 nucleotides read TGTGCCTGGTCACACGGGCATGGACACGAGCAGTACTTC. It is translated as CAWSHGHGHEQYF.

This clone was observed a single time. In DNA form, the CDR3 reads TGTGCCAGCAGTTACGCCCACAGGGGAAATACTGAAGCTTTCTTT. This encodes CASSYAHRGNTEAFF. V gene TRBV6-6 combines with J gene TRBJ1-1; 7 nucleotides match TRBD1. V dropped 2 bases and J dropped 5; count of bases not matched to a gene: 8. The germline gives CDR1 MNHNY, CDR2 SVGAGI (reference sequence). This CDR3 has 15 residues.

V usage is TRBV13 and J usage is TRBJ2-1, with TRBD2 matching over 7 bases. In germline, CDR1 is PRHDT, CDR2 FYEKMQ (reference sequence). The CDR3 extends over 13 amino acids. V shed 2 bases and J 5 bases; nucleotides not matched to a gene: 0. CDR3 nucleotide sequence: TGTGCCAGCAGCTTACTAGCGGACAATGAGCAGTTCTTC. Its translation is CASSLLADNEQFF.

This clone was detected once. The rearrangement links TRBV7-9 to TRBJ2-1; D unresolved. V was cut by 8 bases and J by 9 bases, with 20 bases left in between. Looked up from germline, CDR1 is SEHNR and CDR2 is FQNEAQ (reference sequence). The CDR3 covers 14 residues. CDR3 protein: CASFLTGSNGEQFF. DNA for the CDR3: TGTGCCAGCTTTCTAACGGGCTCCAACGGTGAGCAGTTCTTC.

This clone is medium-sized by share. The CDR3 loop reads CARAGSPADTQYF. The DNA for the CDR3 is TGTGCCAGAGCGGGCTCCCCAGCAGATACGCAGTATTTT. V and J are TRBV2 and TRBJ2-3; D might be TRBD2 (6 bases). Germline CDR1 and CDR2: SNHLY and FYNNEI. The CDR3 extends over 13 amino acids. V was trimmed by 9 bases and J by 4 bases, leaving 14 bases between them.

The chain combines TRBV28 with TRBJ1-1, with D perhaps matching TRBD1 (5 bases). There are 14 residues in the CDR3. The V end was cut by 5 bases, the J end by 3 bases, with 13 bases between. Germline CDR1 and CDR2: MDHEN and SYDVKM. CDR3 loop: CASSPWDGDTEAFF. In nucleotides, the CDR3 is TGTGCCAGCAGTCCCTGGGACGGTGACACTGAAGCTTTCTTT.

J is TRBJ1-5 and V is TRBV5-6; the D gene is possibly TRBD1 (5 bases). The V gene's germline CDR1 is SGHDT and CDR2 YYEEEE. Trimming took 0 bases from V and 5 from J, leaving 12 bases between them. The CDR3 loop spans 15 amino acids. The CDR3 DNA is TGTGCCAGCAGCTTGGCCCTGGCAGGGCATCAGCCCCAGCATTTT. It encodes CASSLALAGHQPQHF. Complete variable domain (other parts from reference TRBV5-6 and TRBJ1-5): DAGVTQSPTHLIKTRGQQVTLRCSPKSGHDTVSWYQQALGQGPQFIFQYYEEEERQRGNFPDRFSGHQFPNYSSELNVNALLLGDSALYLCASSLALAGHQPQHFGDGTRLSIL.

The chain combines TRBV6-6 with TRBJ1-1, with D unclear. V dropped 2 bases and J dropped 1 base, with 2 bases sitting between them. This CDR3 has 12 residues. CDR1 is MNHNY and CDR2 is SVGAGI in the germline V gene (reference sequence). This CDR3 reads CASSYENTEAFF. For the CDR3, the DNA is TGTGCCAGCAGTTACGAGAACACTGAAGCTTTCTTT.

This rearrangement joins TRBV7-9 to TRBJ2-1; D might be TRBD2 (5 bases). Germline V gene data show CDR1 as SEHNR and CDR2 as FQNEAQ (reference sequence). The V gene lost 5 bases and the J gene lost 7 bases, with 9 bases spanning the gap. The CDR3 sequence is 12 residues long. This CDR3 is CASSPSGNEQFF. CDR3 nucleotides: TGTGCCAGCAGCCCCTCGGGGAATGAGCAGTTCTTC.

The genes are TRBV28 and TRBJ1-2; D gene ambiguous. The ends were cut back, 5 bases at V and 8 bases at J, with 12 bases in the middle. From germline, CDR1 is MDHEN and CDR2 SYDVKM. This CDR3 region has 12 residues. The chain's CDR3 is CASSPDSRGYTF. In DNA, the CDR3 is TGTGCCAGCAGTCCAGATAGTAGGGGCTACACCTTC.

As to this clone: The same CDR3 arises from other DNA sequences in this sample as well. The chain employs TRBV4-3 and TRBJ2-7; possibly TRBD2 for D (6 bases). Per germline, CDR1 LGHNA and CDR2 YSLEER. The CDR3 is 15 amino acids. V was cut by 0 bases and J by 1 base, with 10 bases left in between. For the CDR3, the DNA is TGCGCCAGCAGCCAAGACAGGGACTTATCCTACGAGCAGTACTTC. This codes for CASSQDRDLSYEQYF.